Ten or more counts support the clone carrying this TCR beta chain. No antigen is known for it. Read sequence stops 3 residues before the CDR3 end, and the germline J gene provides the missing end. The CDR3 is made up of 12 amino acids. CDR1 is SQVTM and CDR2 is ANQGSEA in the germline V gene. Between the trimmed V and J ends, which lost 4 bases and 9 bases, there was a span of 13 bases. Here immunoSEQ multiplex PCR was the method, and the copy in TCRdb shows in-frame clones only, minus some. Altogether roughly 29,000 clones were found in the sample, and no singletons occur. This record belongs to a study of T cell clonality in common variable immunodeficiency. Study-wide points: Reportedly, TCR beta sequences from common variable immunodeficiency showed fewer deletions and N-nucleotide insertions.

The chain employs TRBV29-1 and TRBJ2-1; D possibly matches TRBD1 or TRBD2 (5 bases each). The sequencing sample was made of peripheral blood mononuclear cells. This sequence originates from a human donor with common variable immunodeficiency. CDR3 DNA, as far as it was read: TGCAGCGTTGGTTGGGCGAGGGGTGAG. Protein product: CSVGWARGE. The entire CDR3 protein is CSVGWARGEQFF.